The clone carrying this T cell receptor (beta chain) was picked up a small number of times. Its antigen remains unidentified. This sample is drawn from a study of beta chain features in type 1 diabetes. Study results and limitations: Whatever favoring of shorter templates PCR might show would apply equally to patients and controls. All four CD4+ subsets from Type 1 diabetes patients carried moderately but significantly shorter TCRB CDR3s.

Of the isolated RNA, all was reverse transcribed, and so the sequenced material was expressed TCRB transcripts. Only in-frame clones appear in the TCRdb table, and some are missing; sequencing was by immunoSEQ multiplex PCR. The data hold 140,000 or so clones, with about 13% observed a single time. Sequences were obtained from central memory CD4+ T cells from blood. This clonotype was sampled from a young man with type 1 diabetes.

The CDR3 coding sequence is TGTGCCAGCAGTTTGGGAAGGCAGACCCAGTACTTC. This translates into CASSLGRQTQYF. The V and J genes are TRBV28 and TRBJ2-5; D is unclear. Trimming took off 3 bases at V and 6 bases at J, with 8 bases between the two ends. Germline V gene sequence: CDR1 MDHEN, CDR2 SYDVKM. This CDR3 has 12 amino acids.